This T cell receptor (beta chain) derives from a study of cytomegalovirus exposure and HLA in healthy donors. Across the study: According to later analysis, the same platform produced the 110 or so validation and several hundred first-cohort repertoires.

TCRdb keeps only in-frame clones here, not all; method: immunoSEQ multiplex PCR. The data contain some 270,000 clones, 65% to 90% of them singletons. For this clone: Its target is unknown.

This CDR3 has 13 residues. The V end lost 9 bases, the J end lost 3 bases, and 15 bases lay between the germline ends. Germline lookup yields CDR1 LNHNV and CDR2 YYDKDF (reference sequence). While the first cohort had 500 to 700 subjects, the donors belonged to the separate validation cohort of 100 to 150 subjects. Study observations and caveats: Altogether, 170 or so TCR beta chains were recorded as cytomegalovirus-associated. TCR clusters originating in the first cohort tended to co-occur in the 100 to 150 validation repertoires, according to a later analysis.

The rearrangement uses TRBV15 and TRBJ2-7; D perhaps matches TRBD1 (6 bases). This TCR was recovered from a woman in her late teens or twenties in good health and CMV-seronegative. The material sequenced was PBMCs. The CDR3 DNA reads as TGTGCCACTTTTCGGGACACCTTCTACGAGCAGTACTTC. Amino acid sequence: CATFRDTFYEQYF.